This passage covers 21 T cell receptor beta chains from one sample sequenced in a study of radiotherapy plus CTLA-4 blockade in lung cancer. Data came from immunoSEQ multiplex PCR; TCRdb stores just in-frame clones and leaves some out. Found here are roughly 42,000 clones, roughly 65% of them singletons; the top ten hold about 18%. This specimen was peripheral blood, taken from a patient treated with radiotherapy plus ipilimumab. These receptors all come from a human donor with non-small cell lung cancer who had a partial response to radiotherapy plus ipilimumab.

V is TRBV21-1 and J is TRBJ2-1; the DNA was not compared with TRBD2, the D call given in the table. TRBV21-1 is classified as a pseudogene. The CDR3 length is 13 residues. CDR3 region: CASSQGLVNEQFF. The CDR3 bases are TGTGCCAGCAGCCAAGGGCTAGTGAATGAGCAGTTCTTC.

CDR3 in amino acids: CASSQANRGRRETQYF. Here the CDR3 DNA reads TGTGCCAGCAGCCAAGCCAACAGGGGCCGGAGGGAGACCCAGTACTTC. The chain carries TRBV14 and TRBJ2-5, with 7 bases aligning to TRBD1. The V and J ends lost 1 base and 5 bases, in that order; junction bases with no gene match: 10. Germline CDR1 and CDR2: SGHDN and FVKESK. There are 16 residues in the CDR3.

The chain recombines TRBV14 with TRBJ2-2, with TRBD2 matching 9 bases. The ends lost 2 bases at V and 1 base at J; junction bases unmatched: 5. This CDR3 region has 17 residues. CDR1 is SGHDN and CDR2 is FVKESK in the germline V gene. The CDR3 region has the DNA TGTGCCAGCAGCCAAAGACTAGCGGCCCTGAACACCGGGGAGCTGTTTTTT. Translating gives CASSQRLAALNTGELFF. Full variable domain (outside the CDR3, taken from reference TRBV14 and TRBJ2-2): EAGVTQFPSHSVIEKGQTVTLRCDPISGHDNLYWYRRVMGKEIKFLLHFVKESKQDESGMPNNRFLAERTGGTYSTLKVQPAELEDSGVYFCASSQRLAALNTGELFFGEGSRLTVL.

The rearrangement links TRBV6-5 to TRBJ1-3; 7 bases line up with TRBD1. The CDR3 covers 14 residues. CDR1 is MNHEY, CDR2 SVGAGI, per germline. With 4 bases clipped from V and 4 bases from J, the junction kept 4 bases outside the gene matches. Here the CDR3 reads CASSSRGLGNTIYF. The CDR3 DNA reads as TGTGCCAGCAGTTCCAGGGGGTTGGGAAACACCATATATTTT.

This clone was seen just once. This sequence joins TRBV19 and TRBJ2-1; 9 bases line up with TRBD2. Trimming at V came to 10 bases and at J to 4 bases, leaving 11 bases not matched to a gene. The germline V gene encodes CDR1 LNHDA and CDR2 SQIVND (reference sequence). This CDR3 spans 15 amino acids. In DNA, the CDR3 is TGTGCCACCCAAGGAGTTGCGGGAGGGTACAATGAGCAGTTCTTC. This encodes CATQGVAGGYNEQFF.

The chain recombines TRBV9 with TRBJ2-7; TRBD2 matches 12 bases. Germline lookup yields CDR1 SGDLS and CDR2 YYNGEE. Germline trimming cut 3 bases from V and 2 bases from J; bases unmatched to any gene: 6. The CDR3 contains 16 residues. DNA for the CDR3: TGTGCCAGCAGCGCCCGTCCTAGCGGGGGGGCCTACGAGCAGTACTTC. Protein sequence: CASSARPSGGAYEQYF.

The rearrangement joins TRBV28 to TRBJ2-2; the match to TRBD1 covers 10 bases. Trimming took 5 bases from V and 4 from J; bases not matched to a gene: 7. The CDR3 extends over 16 amino acids. Per the germline V gene, CDR1 is MDHEN and CDR2 is SYDVKM. The CDR3 DNA sequence: TGTGCCAGCAGTACGACGGGACAGGGGACCACCGGGGAGCTGTTTTTT. Its protein product is CASSTTGQGTTGELFF.

CDR3 loop: CASRETGRPGELFF. CDR3 DNA sequence: TGTGCCAGCAGAGAAACAGGGAGACCCGGGGAGCTGTTTTTT. This chain uses TRBV14 with TRBJ2-2, with D maybe TRBD1 (6 bases). Per the germline V gene, CDR1 is SGHDN and CDR2 is FVKESK. The CDR3 is made up of 14 amino acids. V lost 6 bases, J lost 6 bases, and 14 bases lay in between.

The rearrangement links TRBV7-9 to TRBJ2-3, with D maybe TRBD2 (5 bases). Germline V gene lookup returns CDR1 SEHNR and CDR2 FQNEAQ (reference sequence). This CDR3 spans 15 amino acids. Trimming took 1 base from V and 1 from J, leaving 9 bases between them. The CDR3 spells CASSLVNSGTDTQYF. Written as DNA, the CDR3 is TGTGCCAGCAGCTTAGTGAATAGCGGCACAGATACGCAGTATTTT.

The chain carries TRBV7-3 and TRBJ2-2, with D uncertain. The ends were cut back, 6 bases at V and 4 bases at J, with 9 bases in the middle. There are 13 residues in the CDR3. Germline V gives CDR1 SGHTA, CDR2 FQGTGA. The CDR3, as DNA: TGTGCCAGCAGTCCGTTTATCACCGGGGAGCTGTTTTTT. Its protein product is CASSPFITGELFF.

This clone has only a few counts. The V and J genes are TRBV4-3 and TRBJ2-1, with TRBD2 matching over 8 bases. CDR3 size: 16 residues. Germline CDR1 and CDR2: LGHNA and YSLEER. V trimming: 4 bases; J trimming: 7 bases; junction bases outside the gene matches: 12. The CDR3 protein is CASSLQGPGGQNEQFF. The CDR3 nucleotides are TGCGCCAGCAGCCTTCAAGGGCCGGGGGGGCAAAATGAGCAGTTCTTC.

The chain has TRBV5-6 and TRBJ2-7; 8 bases are a match to TRBD1. Germline loops: CDR1 SGHDT, CDR2 YYEEEE. Germline trimming cut 4 bases from V and 1 base from J; bases unmatched to any gene: 4. The CDR3 is 14 amino acids. In nucleotides, the CDR3 is TGTGCCAGCAGCCTCGGACAGGGATCCTACGAGCAGTACTTC. Translation gives CASSLGQGSYEQYF.

The chain joins TRBV7-9 to TRBJ2-2; D ambiguous. V dropped 3 bases and J dropped 3 bases, with 8 bases sitting between them. The CDR3 extends over 14 amino acids. Germline-derived CDR1 and CDR2 are SEHNR and FQNEAQ (reference sequence). CDR3 in DNA: TGTGCCAGCAGCTTCGCAGGTGACACCGGGGAGCTGTTTTTT. This sequence encodes CASSFAGDTGELFF.

This clone was observed at least ten times. The gene calls are TRBV10-2 and TRBJ1-5; no definite D call. Germline V gene data show CDR1 as WSHSY and CDR2 as SAAADI. V was pared by 3 bases and J by 0 bases, with 15 bases between. This CDR3 spans 17 amino acids. Written as DNA, the CDR3 is TGCGCCAGCAGTGAAATTCAGACGACTTATAGCAATCAGCCCCAGCATTTT. Amino acids: CASSEIQTTYSNQPQHF.

This clone has more than one count but fewer than ten. The J gene is TRBJ2-2, the V gene TRBV7-8; D uncertain. Germline V gene data show CDR1 as SGHVS and CDR2 as FQNEAQ. The CDR3 is made up of 14 amino acids. V dropped 4 bases and J dropped 2 bases, with 8 bases sitting between them. DNA of the CDR3: TGTGCCAGCAGCTCCTCCAGAAACACCGGGGAGCTGTTTTTT. Its protein product is CASSSSRNTGELFF.

This clone appeared a single time. The rearrangement joins TRBV4-1 to TRBJ2-7; the D gene is possibly TRBD1 (6 bases). Germline V CDR1 and CDR2: MGHRA, YSYEKL. The V end lost 4 bases, the J end lost 4 bases, and 20 bases lay between the germline ends. The CDR3 extends over 16 amino acids. This chain's CDR3 is CASSPKAAGATYEQYF. The CDR3 DNA is TGCGCCAGCAGCCCCAAGGCGGCAGGGGCTACGTACGAGCAGTACTTC.

This chain joins TRBV2 and TRBJ2-5; 7 bases are shared with TRBD2. J lost 2 bases, V lost 9 bases, and 6 bases had no gene match. The germline CDR1 and CDR2 sequences are SNHLY and FYNNEI. CDR3 length: 13 residues. CDR3 sequence (DNA): TGTGCCAGTAACCGGCGGGAGCAAGAGACCCAGTACTTC. It is translated as CASNRREQETQYF.

The rearrangement joins TRBV30 to TRBJ2-7; TRBD2 might be the D (5 bases). Germline CDR1 GTSNPN, CDR2 SVGIG (reference sequence). The CDR3 runs 13 residues. V dropped 1 base and J dropped 9 bases, with 16 bases sitting between them. The CDR3 DNA reads as TGTGCCTGGAGTGGGTACTTAGAGGGCGGGCAGTACTTC. This encodes CAWSGYLEGGQYF. The whole variable domain, filled in from reference TRBV30 and TRBJ2-7, reads SQTIHQWPATLVQPVGSPLSLECTVEGTSNPNLYWYRQAAGRGLQLLFYSVGIGQISSEVPQNLSASRPQDRQFILSSKKLLLSDSGFYLCAWSGYLEGGQYFGPGTRLTVT.

The V gene is TRBV2, the J gene TRBJ1-2; 7 nucleotides line up with TRBD1. Germline V lookup: CDR1 SNHLY, CDR2 FYNNEI. This CDR3 contains 12 residues. The ends lost 6 bases at V and 5 bases at J; junction bases unmatched: 3. The CDR3, as DNA: TGTGCCAGCAGGATACAGGGGTATGGCTACACCTTC. Protein sequence: CASRIQGYGYTF.

The chain links TRBV6-5 to TRBJ1-4; TRBD1 is a possible D gene (5 bases). This CDR3 contains 11 residues. V dropped 5 bases and J dropped 8 bases, with 6 bases sitting between them. The germline gives CDR1 MNHEY, CDR2 SVGAGI. CDR3 in amino acids: CASSPGEKLFF. In nucleotides, the CDR3 is TGTGCCAGCAGTCCAGGGGAAAAACTGTTTTTT.

The chain uses TRBV19 and TRBJ2-5; possible D gene TRBD2, 6 bases. Germline CDR1 and CDR2: LNHDA and SQIVND (reference sequence). The CDR3 spans 16 residues. Deletions cut 3 bases from V and 2 bases from J, with 16 bases between. CDR3: CASSIGTLLGQETQYF. CDR3 DNA: TGTGCCAGTAGTATCGGGACTTTATTGGGGCAAGAGACCCAGTACTTC.